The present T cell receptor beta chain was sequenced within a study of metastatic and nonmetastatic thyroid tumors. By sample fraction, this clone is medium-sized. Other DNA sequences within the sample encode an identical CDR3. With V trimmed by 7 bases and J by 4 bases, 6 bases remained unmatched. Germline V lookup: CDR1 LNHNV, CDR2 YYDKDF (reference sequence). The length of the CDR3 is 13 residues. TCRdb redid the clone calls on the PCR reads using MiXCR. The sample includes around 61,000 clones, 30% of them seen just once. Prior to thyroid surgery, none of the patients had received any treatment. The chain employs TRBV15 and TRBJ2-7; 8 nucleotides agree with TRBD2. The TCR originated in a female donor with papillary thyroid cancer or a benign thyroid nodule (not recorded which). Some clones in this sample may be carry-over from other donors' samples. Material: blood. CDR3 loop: CATTLSGSYEQYF. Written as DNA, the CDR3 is TGTGCCACCACCCTCAGCGGGAGTTACGAGCAGTACTTC.